This entry describes one TCR beta chain. Original handling: Reference gene primer amplification in the assay estimated nucleated cell counts. Libraries were prepared by immunoSEQ multiplex PCR; TCRdb keeps only in-frame clonotypes and omits some of them. From that table come the V and J calls and clone size; the DNA was used to work out D and trimming. The sample lists roughly 100,000 clones, roughly 78% occurring once. This record comes from a study of blood T cell repertoires in COVID-19. Study background: COVID-19 samples collected from the United States, Italy and Spain covered acute and convalescent phases. Nucleic acid was either cDNA or gDNA, and it came from T cells, B-cell-depleted T cells, or PBMCs.

This CDR3 has 17 residues. The V gene end was trimmed by 0 bases and the J gene end by 4 bases; junction bases not matched to a gene: 4. Germline V gene data show CDR1 as SGHDT and CDR2 as YYEEEE. The chain recombines TRBV5-6 with TRBJ2-1; TRBD2 matches 13 bases. The receptor comes from an elderly woman with active or convalescent COVID-19. Sequenced sample: peripheral blood. The CDR3 DNA reads TGTGCCAGCAGCTTGGGGACTAGCGGGAGAGATTACAATGAGCAGTTCTTC. This sequence encodes CASSLGTSGRDYNEQFF.